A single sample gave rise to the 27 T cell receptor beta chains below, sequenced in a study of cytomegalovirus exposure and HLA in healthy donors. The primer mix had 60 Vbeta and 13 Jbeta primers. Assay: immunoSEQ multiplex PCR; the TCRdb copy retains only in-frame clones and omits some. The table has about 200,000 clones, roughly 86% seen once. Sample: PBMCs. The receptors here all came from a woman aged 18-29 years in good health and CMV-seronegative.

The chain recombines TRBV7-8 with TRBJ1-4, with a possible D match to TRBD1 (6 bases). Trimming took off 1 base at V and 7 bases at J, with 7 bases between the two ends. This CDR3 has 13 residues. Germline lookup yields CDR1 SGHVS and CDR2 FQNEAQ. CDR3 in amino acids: CASSLGGGEKLFF. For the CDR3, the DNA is TGTGCCAGCAGCTTAGGAGGGGGTGAAAAACTGTTTTTT.

CDR3 amino acids: CASSSRPERYNEQFF. The CDR3 DNA reads as TGCGCCAGCAGCTCTCGACCCGAGCGGTACAATGAGCAGTTCTTC. The chain uses TRBV5-1 and TRBJ2-1, with D possibly TRBD2 on 5 matching bases. The V and J ends lost 3 bases and 4 bases respectively, with 14 bases between them. The CDR3 totals 15 residues. Germline loops: CDR1 SGHRS, CDR2 YFSETQ.

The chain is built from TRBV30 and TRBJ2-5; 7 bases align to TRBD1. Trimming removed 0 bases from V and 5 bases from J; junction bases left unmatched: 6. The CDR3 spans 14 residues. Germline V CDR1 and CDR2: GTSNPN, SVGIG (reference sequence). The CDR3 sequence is CAWSVRGPEETQYF. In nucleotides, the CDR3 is TGTGCCTGGAGTGTTAGGGGGCCGGAGGAGACCCAGTACTTC.

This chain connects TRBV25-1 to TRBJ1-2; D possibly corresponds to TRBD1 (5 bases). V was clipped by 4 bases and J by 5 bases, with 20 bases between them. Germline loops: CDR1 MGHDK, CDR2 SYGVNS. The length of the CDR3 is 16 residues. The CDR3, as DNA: TGTGCCAGCAGTGGTTACAGGTTAATATGGAATTATGGCTACACCTTC. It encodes CASSGYRLIWNYGYTF.

CDR3 in DNA: TGTGCCAGCAGCCAAACTAACAGGGGATGGACTGAAGCTTTCTTT. Translating gives CASSQTNRGWTEAFF. The gene calls are TRBV14 and TRBJ1-1, with 7 bases matching TRBD1. CDR3 length: 15 residues. Germline V gene sequence: CDR1 SGHDN, CDR2 FVKESK. J gave up 5 bases and V 2 bases, and 8 bases lay outside the gene matches. Combining the CDR3 with reference TRBV14 and TRBJ1-1 gives the whole variable domain EAGVTQFPSHSVIEKGQTVTLRCDPISGHDNLYWYRRVMGKEIKFLLHFVKESKQDESGMPNNRFLAERTGGTYSTLKVQPAELEDSGVYFCASSQTNRGWTEAFFGQGTRLTVV.

This chain's CDR3 is CASSLSGDEKLFF. DNA of the CDR3: TGTGCCAGCAGTTTATCGGGCGATGAAAAACTGTTTTTT. This chain uses TRBV27 with TRBJ1-4; D remains unclear. CDR3 size: 13 residues. Between the trimmed V and J ends, which lost 0 bases and 6 bases, there was a span of 5 bases. Germline CDR1 is MNHEY and CDR2 is SMNVEV (reference sequence).

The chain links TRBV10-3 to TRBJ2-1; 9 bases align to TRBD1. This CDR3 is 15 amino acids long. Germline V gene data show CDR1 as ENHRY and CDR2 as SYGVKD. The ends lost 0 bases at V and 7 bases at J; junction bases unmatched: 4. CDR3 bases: TGTGCCATCAGTGAGTCGGGACAGGGCATGAATGAGCAGTTCTTC. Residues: CAISESGQGMNEQFF.

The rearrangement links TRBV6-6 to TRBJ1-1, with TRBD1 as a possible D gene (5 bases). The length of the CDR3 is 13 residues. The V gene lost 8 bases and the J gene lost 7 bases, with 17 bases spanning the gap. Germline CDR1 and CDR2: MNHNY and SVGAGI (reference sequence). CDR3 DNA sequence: TGTGCCAGCTTCGATGGGGGGGGACGTGAAGCTTTCTTT. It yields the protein CASFDGGGREAFF.

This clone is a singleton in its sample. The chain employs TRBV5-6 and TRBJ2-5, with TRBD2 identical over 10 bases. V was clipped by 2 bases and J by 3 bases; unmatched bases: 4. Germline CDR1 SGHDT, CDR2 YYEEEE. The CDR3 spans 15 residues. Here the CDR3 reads CASSLPGLAKETQYF. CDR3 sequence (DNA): TGTGCCAGCAGCTTACCGGGACTAGCGAAAGAGACCCAGTACTTC.

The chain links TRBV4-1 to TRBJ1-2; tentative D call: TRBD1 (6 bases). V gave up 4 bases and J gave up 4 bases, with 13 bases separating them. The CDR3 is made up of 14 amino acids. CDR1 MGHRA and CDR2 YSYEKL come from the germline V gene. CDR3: CASSPGAGAYGYTF. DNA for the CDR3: TGCGCCAGCAGCCCAGGGGCGGGGGCCTATGGCTACACCTTC.

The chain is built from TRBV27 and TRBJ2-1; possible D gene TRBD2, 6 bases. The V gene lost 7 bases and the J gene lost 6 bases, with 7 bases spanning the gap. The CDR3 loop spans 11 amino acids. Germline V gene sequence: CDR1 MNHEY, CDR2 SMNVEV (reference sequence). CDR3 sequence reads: CASTAGNEQFF. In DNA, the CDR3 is TGTGCCAGCACAGCGGGCAATGAGCAGTTCTTC.

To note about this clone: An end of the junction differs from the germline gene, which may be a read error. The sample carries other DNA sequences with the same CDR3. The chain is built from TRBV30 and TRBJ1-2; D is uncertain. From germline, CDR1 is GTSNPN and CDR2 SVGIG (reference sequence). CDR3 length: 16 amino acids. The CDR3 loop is CAWSVPTWSFNYGYTF. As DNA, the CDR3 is TGTGCCTGGAGTGTGCCTACTTGGTCTTTTAACTATGGCTACACCTTT.

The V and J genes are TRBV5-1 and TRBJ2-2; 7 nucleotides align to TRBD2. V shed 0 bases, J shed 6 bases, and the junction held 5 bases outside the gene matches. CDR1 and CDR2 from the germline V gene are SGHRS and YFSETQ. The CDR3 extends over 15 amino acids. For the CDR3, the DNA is TGCGCCAGCAGCTTGGTGGCGGGGGAGGCCGGGGAGCTGTTTTTT. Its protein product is CASSLVAGEAGELFF.

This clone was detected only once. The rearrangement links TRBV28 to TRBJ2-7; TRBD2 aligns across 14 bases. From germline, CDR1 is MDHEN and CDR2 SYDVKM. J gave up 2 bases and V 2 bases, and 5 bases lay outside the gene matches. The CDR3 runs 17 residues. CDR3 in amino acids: CASSLDPGLAGAYEQYF. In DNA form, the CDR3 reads TGTGCCAGCAGTTTAGACCCGGGACTAGCGGGGGCCTACGAGCAGTACTTC.

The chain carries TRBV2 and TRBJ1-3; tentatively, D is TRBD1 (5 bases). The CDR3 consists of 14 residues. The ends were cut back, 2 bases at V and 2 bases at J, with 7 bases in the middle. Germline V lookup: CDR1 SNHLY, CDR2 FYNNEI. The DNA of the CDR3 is TGTGCCAGCAGTGAATTCAGGGCTGGAAACACCATATATTTT. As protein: CASSEFRAGNTIYF. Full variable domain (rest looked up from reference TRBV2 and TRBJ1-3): EPEVTQTPSHQVTQMGQEVILRCVPISNHLYFYWYRQILGQKVEFLVSFYNNEISEKSEIFDDQFSVERPDGSNFTLKIRSTKLEDSAMYFCASSEFRAGNTIYFGEGSWLTVV.

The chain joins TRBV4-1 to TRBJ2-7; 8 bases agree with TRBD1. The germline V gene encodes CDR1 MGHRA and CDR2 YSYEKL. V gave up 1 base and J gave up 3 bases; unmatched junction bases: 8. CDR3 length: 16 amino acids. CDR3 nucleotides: TGCGCCAGCAGCCAAGTGAGAGGACAGGGATACTACGAGCAGTACTTC. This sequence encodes CASSQVRGQGYYEQYF.

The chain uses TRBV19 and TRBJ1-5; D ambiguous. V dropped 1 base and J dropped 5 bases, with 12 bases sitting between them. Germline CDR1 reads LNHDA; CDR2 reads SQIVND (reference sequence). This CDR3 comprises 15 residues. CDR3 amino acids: CASSIAQPRYQPQHF. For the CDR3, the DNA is TGTGCCAGTAGTATAGCCCAACCGAGGTATCAGCCCCAGCATTTT.

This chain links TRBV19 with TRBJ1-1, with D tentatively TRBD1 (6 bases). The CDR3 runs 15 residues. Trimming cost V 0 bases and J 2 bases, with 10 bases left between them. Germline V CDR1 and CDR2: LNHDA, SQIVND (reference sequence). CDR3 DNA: TGTGCCAGTAGTATAGATACAGGGACCAACACTGAAGCTTTCTTT. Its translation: CASSIDTGTNTEAFF.

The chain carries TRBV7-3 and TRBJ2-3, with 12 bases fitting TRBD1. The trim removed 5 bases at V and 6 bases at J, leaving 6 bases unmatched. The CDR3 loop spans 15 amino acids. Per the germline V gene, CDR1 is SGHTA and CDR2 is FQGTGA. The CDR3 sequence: CASSPGQGAMDTQYF. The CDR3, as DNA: TGTGCCAGCAGCCCGGGACAGGGGGCTATGGATACGCAGTATTTT.

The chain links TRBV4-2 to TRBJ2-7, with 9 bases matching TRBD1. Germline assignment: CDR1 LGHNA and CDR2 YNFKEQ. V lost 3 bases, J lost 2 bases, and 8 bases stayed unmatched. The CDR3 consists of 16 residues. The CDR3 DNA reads TGTGCCAGCAGCCATTCTCCGGGACAGGGCACCTACGAGCAGTACTTC. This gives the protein CASSHSPGQGTYEQYF.

CDR3 coding DNA: TGTGCCAGCAGTTACAATTATCTCTATGGCTACACCTTC. Residues: CASSYNYLYGYTF. The chain employs TRBV6-5 and TRBJ1-2; D remains ambiguous. The V end lost 2 bases, the J end lost 4 bases, and 8 bases lay between the germline ends. The CDR3 has 13 amino acids. In germline, CDR1 is MNHEY, CDR2 SVGAGI.

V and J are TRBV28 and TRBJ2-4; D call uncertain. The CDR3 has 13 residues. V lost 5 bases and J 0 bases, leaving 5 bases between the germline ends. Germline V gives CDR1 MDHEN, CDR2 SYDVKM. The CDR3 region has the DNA TGTGCCAGCAGTCCCCTAGCCAAAAACATTCAGTACTTC. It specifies CASSPLAKNIQYF.

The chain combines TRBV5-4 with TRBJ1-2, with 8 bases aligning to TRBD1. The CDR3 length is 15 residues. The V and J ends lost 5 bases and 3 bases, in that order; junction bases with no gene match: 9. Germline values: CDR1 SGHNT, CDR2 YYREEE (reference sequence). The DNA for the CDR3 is TGTGCCAGCAGGCCCCCGGACAGGGCTGACTATGGCTACACCTTC. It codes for CASRPPDRADYGYTF.

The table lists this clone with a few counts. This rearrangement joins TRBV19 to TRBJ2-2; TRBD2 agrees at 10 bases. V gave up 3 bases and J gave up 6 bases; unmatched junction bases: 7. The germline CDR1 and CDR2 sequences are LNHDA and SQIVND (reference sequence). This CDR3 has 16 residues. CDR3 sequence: CASSMVLAGTSGELFF. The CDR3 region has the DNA TGTGCCAGTAGTATGGTACTAGCGGGAACTTCCGGGGAGCTGTTTTTT.

CDR3 coding DNA: TGTGCCAGCAGCCAAGGTGCAGGGGTGACACCCCTCCACTTT. Translation gives CASSQGAGVTPLHF. V gene TRBV4-2 combines with J gene TRBJ1-6, with D possibly matching TRBD1 (6 bases). This CDR3 region has 14 residues. V dropped 1 base and J dropped 11 bases, with 12 bases sitting between them. CDR1 LGHNA and CDR2 YNFKEQ come from the germline V gene.

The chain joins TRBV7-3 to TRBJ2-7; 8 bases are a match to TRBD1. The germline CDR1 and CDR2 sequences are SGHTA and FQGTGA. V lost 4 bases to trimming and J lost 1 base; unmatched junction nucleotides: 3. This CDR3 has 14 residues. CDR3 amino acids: CASSSGQESYEQYF. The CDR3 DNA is TGTGCCAGCAGCTCGGGACAGGAGTCCTACGAGCAGTACTTC.

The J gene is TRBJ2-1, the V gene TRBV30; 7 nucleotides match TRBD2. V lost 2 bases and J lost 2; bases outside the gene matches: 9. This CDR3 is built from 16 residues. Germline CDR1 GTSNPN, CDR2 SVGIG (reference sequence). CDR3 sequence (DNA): TGTGCCTGGAGTCCTCTAGCGGCCTTGACCTACAATGAGCAGTTCTTC. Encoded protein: CAWSPLAALTYNEQFF.